This passage covers 28 T cell receptor beta chains from one sample sequenced in a study of human T cells and chemical hapten exposure. TCRdb recomputed calls from the RACE reads with MiXCR, one row per CDR3 protein. The table lists hundreds of thousands of distinct CDR3 sequences, about 6% of them singletons. The time point: patch test 2, 6 weeks after DPC sensitization. Documented treatment: therapeutic diphenylcyclopropenone sensitization with weekly scalp DPC. Here the sequenced sample was whole blood, taken in connection with sensitization to the hapten diphenylcyclopropenone (DPC). The source is a woman in her late teens or twenties with alopecia areata. Some clones in this sample may be carry-over from other donors' samples.

This clonotype was counted at least ten times. This chain joins TRBV12-3 or TRBV12-4 and TRBJ2-5, with D uncertain. Deletions cut 9 bases from V and 0 bases from J, with 11 bases between. This CDR3 is 13 amino acids long. The CDR3 coding sequence is TGTGCCAGTGTTGGGTCAAACCAAGAGACCCAGTACTTC. Translated, it gives CASVGSNQETQYF.

The CDR3 DNA reads TGTGCCATCAGGGTCACTAGCGGGGTGGGCCCAGATACGCAGTATTTT. Its translation: CAIRVTSGVGPDTQYF. This chain links TRBV10-3 with TRBJ2-3; 10 nucleotides match TRBD2. In germline, CDR1 is ENHRY, CDR2 SYGVKD. The CDR3 has 16 residues. V dropped 6 bases and J dropped 4; count of bases not matched to a gene: 10.

The gene calls are TRBV5-1 and TRBJ2-4; 7 bases map to TRBD1. The CDR3 sequence is 16 residues long. Germline V gene sequence: CDR1 SGHRS, CDR2 YFSETQ. V gave up 2 bases and J gave up 4 bases; unmatched junction bases: 9. The DNA of the CDR3 is TGCGCCAGCAGCTTTCAGGGGGAAGTGTGGAAAAACATTCAGTACTTC. This translates into CASSFQGEVWKNIQYF.

The genes are TRBV27 and TRBJ2-2; no clear D gene. Deletions cut 3 bases from V and 8 bases from J, with 7 bases between. Germline loops: CDR1 MNHEY, CDR2 SMNVEV (reference sequence). The length of the CDR3 is 12 residues. CDR3 amino acids: CASSFKFGELFF. The CDR3 nucleotides read TGTGCCAGCAGTTTCAAATTTGGGGAGCTGTTTTTT.

This clonotype has at least ten counts. This chain joins TRBV5-1 and TRBJ2-5; 12 bases are a match to TRBD2. Trimming at V came to 7 bases and at J to 1 base, leaving 5 bases not matched to a gene. The V gene's germline CDR1 is SGHRS and CDR2 YFSETQ. This CDR3 has 15 amino acids. DNA of the CDR3: TGCGCCAGCTCTAGCGGGGGGGCCTCCCAAGAGACCCAGTACTTC. Protein sequence: CASSSGGASQETQYF. Variable domain in full (rest from reference TRBV5-1 and TRBJ2-5): KAGVTQTPRYLIKTRGQQVTLSCSPISGHRSVSWYQQTPGQGLQFLFEYFSETQRNKGNFPGRFSGRQFSNSRSEMNVSTLELGDSALYLCASSSGGASQETQYFGPGTRLLVL.

This clonotype was observed a few times. The genes are TRBV20-1 and TRBJ2-7; D possibly corresponds to TRBD1 (6 bases). CDR1 and CDR2 (germline): DFQATT, SNEGSKA (reference sequence). V was shortened by 0 bases and J by 3 bases, with 18 bases between the two germline ends. This CDR3 has 16 amino acids. As DNA, the CDR3 is TGCAGTGCTAGAGATCGGTTAAGGGTAGGGGGCTACGAGCAGTACTTC. It codes for CSARDRLRVGGYEQYF.

This chain links TRBV12-3 or TRBV12-4 with TRBJ2-7; D may correspond to TRBD1 or TRBD2 (5 bases each). V shed 5 bases and J shed 4 bases, with 15 bases lying between them. The CDR3 runs 14 residues. CDR3 in amino acids: CASSPAPWGYEQYF. Written as DNA, the CDR3 is TGTGCCAGCAGTCCCGCCCCGTGGGGGTACGAGCAGTACTTC.

The V call is TRBV7-9, the J call TRBJ1-3; the D is unclear. This CDR3 comprises 15 residues. The V gene's germline CDR1 is SEHNR and CDR2 FQNEAQ (reference sequence). Trimming removed 5 bases from V and 0 bases from J, with 11 bases in between. The CDR3 region is CASSPSPVSGNTIYF. The CDR3 region has the DNA TGTGCCAGCAGCCCATCCCCCGTCTCTGGAAACACCATATATTTT. The full variable domain, its missing parts supplied by reference TRBV7-9 and TRBJ1-3, is DTGVSQNPRHKITKRGQNVTFRCDPISEHNRLYWYRQTLGQGPEFLTYFQNEAQLEKSRLLSDRFSAERPKGSFSTLEIQRTEQGDSAMYLCASSPSPVSGNTIYFGEGSWLTVV.

The V gene is TRBV20-1, the J gene TRBJ1-4; D not certain. V lost 3 bases and J lost 4, with 9 bases in between. CDR1 and CDR2 (germline): DFQATT, SNEGSKA (reference sequence). CDR3 size: 13 residues. The CDR3 is CSARSGINEKLFF. The CDR3 nucleotides read TGCAGTGCTAGGTCGGGGATTAATGAAAAACTGTTTTTT.

On this clonotype itself: A much larger clonotype is one base distant, so this may be a read error. Because it lacks the conserved phenylalanine or tryptophan at the end, this CDR3 is likely a read error. The rearrangement uses TRBV6-5 and TRBJ1-1; 7 nucleotides line up with TRBD1. The V and J ends lost 6 bases and 5 bases, in that order; junction bases with no gene match: 6. This CDR3 has 13 amino acids. Germline CDR1 reads MNHEY; CDR2 reads SVGAGI. In DNA, the CDR3 is TGTGCCAGCAGATACACAGGGGATACTGAAGCTTTCTGT. This translates into CASRYTGDTEAFC.

This chain connects TRBV5-1 to TRBJ2-3, with a tentative D call TRBD1 (6 bases). Germline CDR1 reads SGHRS; CDR2 reads YFSETQ. This CDR3 contains 15 residues. V was cut by 0 bases and J by 4 bases, with 12 bases left in between. CDR3 protein: CASSLEGGYSDTQYF. The CDR3 DNA is TGCGCCAGCAGCTTGGAAGGGGGATATTCAGATACGCAGTATTTT.

This clonotype was seen repeatedly, ten times or more. The chain couples TRBV5-1 to TRBJ1-4; 8 nucleotides match TRBD1. This CDR3 contains 16 residues. The V and J ends lost 2 bases and 5 bases, in that order; junction bases with no gene match: 8. The germline gives CDR1 SGHRS, CDR2 YFSETQ. CDR3 sequence: CASSFGQGNKNEKLFF. In nucleotides, the CDR3 is TGCGCCAGCAGCTTTGGACAGGGAAACAAAAATGAAAAACTGTTTTTT.

This clonotype was seen at least ten times. The chain carries TRBV4-3 and TRBJ2-1; D uncertain. The CDR3 spans 13 residues. V lost 1 base and J lost 9, with 10 bases in between. Germline values: CDR1 LGHNA, CDR2 YSLEER. CDR3 sequence (DNA): TGCGCCAGCAGCCAAGGCCTATCTGGTGAGCAGTTCTTC. It encodes CASSQGLSGEQFF.

The chain combines TRBV7-9 with TRBJ2-7; D is ambiguous. The ends were cut back, 5 bases at V and 3 bases at J, with 17 bases in the middle. Germline assignment: CDR1 SEHNR and CDR2 FQNEAQ (reference sequence). The CDR3 runs to 15 residues. CDR3 DNA: TGTGCCAGCAGCCCCCCCCAGGACGGAAACTACGAGCAGTACTTC. Its protein product is CASSPPQDGNYEQYF.

This clonotype was counted many times. The chain has TRBV27 and TRBJ1-5; D is possibly TRBD1 (6 bases). Germline CDR1 MNHEY, CDR2 SMNVEV (reference sequence). The V end was cut by 6 bases, the J end by 6 bases, with 18 bases between. This CDR3 contains 15 residues. Here the CDR3 reads CASSHTYTGSQPQHF. The CDR3 DNA reads TGTGCCAGCAGCCACACATATACAGGGTCTCAGCCCCAGCATTTT.

A few counts support this clonotype. The genes are TRBV7-2 and TRBJ2-4; D tentatively reads TRBD1 or TRBD2 (5 bases each). The length of the CDR3 is 14 residues. Trimming took off 3 bases at V and 0 bases at J, with 6 bases between the two ends. CDR1 and CDR2 from the germline V gene are SGHTA and FQGNSA. Written as DNA, the CDR3 is TGTGCCAGCAGCTTTGGGGGAGCCAAAAACATTCAGTACTTC. Protein sequence: CASSFGGAKNIQYF.

The sample holds a few counts of this clonotype. The V gene is TRBV7-9, the J gene TRBJ2-3; TRBD2 is a possible D gene (6 bases). The V end lost 4 bases, the J end lost 4 bases, and 15 bases lay between the germline ends. Germline V gene sequence: CDR1 SEHNR, CDR2 FQNEAQ (reference sequence). The CDR3 loop spans 15 amino acids. CDR3 residues: CASSSRLEAADTQYF. CDR3 DNA: TGTGCCAGCAGCTCGAGACTAGAAGCGGCAGATACGCAGTATTTT.

This clonotype was picked up many times. The gene calls are TRBV20-1 and TRBJ2-3; D call uncertain. This CDR3 region has 11 residues. Germline CDR1 and CDR2: DFQATT and SNEGSKA (reference sequence). Trimming pared 3 bases from V and 6 bases from J, leaving 7 bases between. CDR3 DNA: TGCAGTGCTAGTACGTTCGATACGCAGTATTTT. It yields the protein CSASTFDTQYF.

The table lists this clonotype with many counts. The chain uses TRBV7-9 and TRBJ2-3; 7 bases align to TRBD1. Germline CDR1 SEHNR, CDR2 FQNEAQ (reference sequence). CDR3 size: 14 residues. Trimming removed 5 bases from V and 5 bases from J; junction bases left unmatched: 7. Here the CDR3 DNA reads TGTGCCAGCAGCCAAGACAGGGTCCGAGATACGCAGTATTTT. The encoded protein is CASSQDRVRDTQYF. Together with reference TRBV7-9 and TRBJ2-3, the CDR3 gives the full variable domain: DTGVSQNPRHKITKRGQNVTFRCDPISEHNRLYWYRQTLGQGPEFLTYFQNEAQLEKSRLLSDRFSAERPKGSFSTLEIQRTEQGDSAMYLCASSQDRVRDTQYFGPGTRLTVL.

This clonotype has a count of ten or more. The chain employs TRBV9 and TRBJ2-3; the match to TRBD2 covers 9 bases. CDR3 length: 17 residues. Trimming took 0 bases from V and 1 from J; bases not matched to a gene: 6. CDR1 is SGDLS and CDR2 is YYNGEE in the germline V gene. This chain's CDR3 is CASSVGLAGTGTDTQYF. The DNA for the CDR3 is TGTGCCAGCAGCGTAGGGCTAGCGGGGACCGGCACAGATACGCAGTATTTT. Looking up the rest from reference TRBV9 and TRBJ2-3 gives the full variable domain: DSGVTQTPKHLITATGQRVTLRCSPRSGDLSVYWYQQSLDQGLQFLIQYYNGEERAKGNILERFSAQQFPDLHSELNLSSLELGDSALYFCASSVGLAGTGTDTQYFGPGTRLTVL.

This clonotype was detected ten times or more. The chain employs TRBV12-3 or TRBV12-4 and TRBJ2-3; D remains ambiguous. This CDR3 region has 12 residues. Trimming removed 6 bases at V and 6 bases at J, with 10 bases between. CDR3 amino acids: CASSRIGDTQYF. The CDR3 DNA reads TGTGCCAGCAGCCGAATTGGGGATACGCAGTATTTT.

In this sample, this clonotype turned up many times. J is TRBJ2-4 and V is TRBV7-2; D not resolved. The ends were cut back, 3 bases at V and 8 bases at J, with 11 bases in the middle. This CDR3 is built from 13 residues. CDR1 SGHTA and CDR2 FQGNSA come from the germline V gene. The CDR3 bases are TGTGCCAGCAGCTTGGGCCCACACCACATTCAGTACTTC. Its translation is CASSLGPHHIQYF.

This clonotype turned up a few times. The genes are TRBV24-1 and TRBJ1-3, with 9 bases that match TRBD1. The CDR3 extends over 15 amino acids. V lost 9 bases, J lost 8 bases, and 13 bases stayed unmatched. Germline CDR1 is KGHDR and CDR2 is SFDVKD. Here the CDR3 reads CATVPGTGSMDTIYF. The DNA for the CDR3 is TGTGCCACCGTACCCGGGACAGGGTCTATGGACACCATATATTTT.

This clonotype was seen a few times. The genes are TRBV6-1 and TRBJ2-3, with 7 bases identical to TRBD2. Germline CDR1 reads MNHNS; CDR2 reads SASEGT. This CDR3 is built from 15 residues. The V and J ends lost 6 bases and 0 bases, in that order; junction bases with no gene match: 6. In DNA, the CDR3 is TGTGCCAGCAGGGATAGCGGGCGAAGCACAGATACGCAGTATTTT. It translates to CASRDSGRSTDTQYF.

This clonotype was found many times. This chain links TRBV6-4 with TRBJ2-2; TRBD1 is a possible D gene (6 bases). Trimming stripped 6 bases from V and 3 bases from J, with 14 bases between. CDR1 and CDR2 from the germline V gene are MRHNA and SNTAGT. This CDR3 region has 15 residues. The chain's CDR3 is CASRIGSGDTGELFF. The CDR3, as DNA: TGTGCCAGCAGAATTGGTTCAGGGGACACCGGGGAGCTGTTTTTT.

The sample holds a few counts of this clonotype. The chain links TRBV25-1 to TRBJ1-2, with 8 positions matching TRBD1. V gave up 4 bases and J gave up 5 bases; unmatched junction bases: 12. Germline V lookup: CDR1 MGHDK, CDR2 SYGVNS. The length of the CDR3 is 16 residues. For the CDR3, the DNA is TGTGCCAGCAGTGGGACAGGGTTCTCCGGAGGGTATGGCTACACCTTC. Protein product: CASSGTGFSGGYGYTF.

This clonotype has a handful of counts. The gene calls are TRBV20-1 and TRBJ1-1, with a weak D call TRBD1 (6 bases). The CDR3 sequence is 13 residues long. CDR1 DFQATT and CDR2 SNEGSKA come from the germline V gene (reference sequence). V lost 6 bases to trimming and J lost 0 bases, with 11 bases between them. This chain's CDR3 is CSAPHRVNTEAFF. The CDR3 coding sequence is TGCAGTGCACCGCACAGGGTGAACACTGAAGCTTTCTTT.

V is TRBV4-2 and J is TRBJ2-3; D is undetermined. Germline values: CDR1 LGHNA, CDR2 YNFKEQ. This CDR3 region has 16 residues. Trimming left V 1 base short and J 4 bases short, with 15 bases between. CDR3 in DNA: TGTGCCAGCAGCCAAGGAAAGGCTTGGGCCGCAGATACGCAGTATTTT. This gives the protein CASSQGKAWAADTQYF.